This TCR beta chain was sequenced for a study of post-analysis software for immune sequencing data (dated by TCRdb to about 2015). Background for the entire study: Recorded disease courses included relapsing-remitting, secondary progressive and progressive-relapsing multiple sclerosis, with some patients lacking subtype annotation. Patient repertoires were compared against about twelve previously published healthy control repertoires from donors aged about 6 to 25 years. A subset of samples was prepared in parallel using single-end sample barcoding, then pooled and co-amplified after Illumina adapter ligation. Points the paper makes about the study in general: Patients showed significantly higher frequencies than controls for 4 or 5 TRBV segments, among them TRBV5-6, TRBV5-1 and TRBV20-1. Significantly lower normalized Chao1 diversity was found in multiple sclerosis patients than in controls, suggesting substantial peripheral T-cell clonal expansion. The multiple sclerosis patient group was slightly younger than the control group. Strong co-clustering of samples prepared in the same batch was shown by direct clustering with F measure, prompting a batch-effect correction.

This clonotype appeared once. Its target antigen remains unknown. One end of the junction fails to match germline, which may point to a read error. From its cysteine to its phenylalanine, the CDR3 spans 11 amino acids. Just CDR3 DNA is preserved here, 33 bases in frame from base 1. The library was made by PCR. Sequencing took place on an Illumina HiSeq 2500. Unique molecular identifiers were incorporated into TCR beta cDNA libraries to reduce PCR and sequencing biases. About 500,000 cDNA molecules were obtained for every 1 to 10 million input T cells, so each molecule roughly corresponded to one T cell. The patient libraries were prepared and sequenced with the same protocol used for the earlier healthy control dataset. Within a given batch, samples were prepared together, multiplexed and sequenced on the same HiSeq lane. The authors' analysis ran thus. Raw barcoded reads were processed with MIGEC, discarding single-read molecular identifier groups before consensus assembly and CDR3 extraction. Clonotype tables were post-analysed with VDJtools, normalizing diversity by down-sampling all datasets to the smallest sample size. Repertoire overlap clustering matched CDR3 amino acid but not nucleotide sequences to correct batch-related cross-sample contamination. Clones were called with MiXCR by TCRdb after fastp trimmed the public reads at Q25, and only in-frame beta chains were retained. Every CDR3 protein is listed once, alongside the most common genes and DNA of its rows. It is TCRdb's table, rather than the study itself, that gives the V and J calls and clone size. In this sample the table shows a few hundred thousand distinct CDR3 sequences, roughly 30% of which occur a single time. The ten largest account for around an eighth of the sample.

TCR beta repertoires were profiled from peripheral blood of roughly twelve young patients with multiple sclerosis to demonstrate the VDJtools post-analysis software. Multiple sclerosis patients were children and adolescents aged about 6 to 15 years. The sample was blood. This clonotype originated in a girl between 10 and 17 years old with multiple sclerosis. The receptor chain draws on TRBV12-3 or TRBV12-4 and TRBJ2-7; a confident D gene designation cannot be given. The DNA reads TGTGCCAGCAGTTCCTCCTGCGAGCAGTACTTC. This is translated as CASSSSCEQYF.